A single sample is the source of the 29 T cell receptor beta chains below, sequenced in a study of human T cells and chemical hapten exposure. TCRdb re-analysed the RACE reads in MiXCR, keeping a single row per CDR3 protein. The sample holds under 200,000 distinct CDR3 sequences, around 30% seen once. Stated time point: pre-sensitization, week 0. As for treatment: therapeutic diphenylcyclopropenone sensitization with weekly scalp DPC. Material: whole blood, obtained in connection with sensitization to the hapten diphenylcyclopropenone (DPC). The receptors stem from a woman aged 25-40 years with alopecia areata. Some clones in this sample may be carry-over from other donors' samples.

The V and J genes are TRBV29-1 and TRBJ1-1, with TRBD1 matching 8 bases. Germline loops: CDR1 SQVTM, CDR2 ANQGSEA. V shed 0 bases and J 5 bases; nucleotides not matched to a gene: 5. CDR3 size: 14 residues. The CDR3 loop reads CSVEDQTGETEAFF. DNA of the CDR3: TGCAGCGTTGAAGATCAGACAGGGGAGACTGAAGCTTTCTTT.

The chain links TRBV28 to TRBJ2-2, with D perhaps assigned TRBD1 or TRBD2 (6 bases each). Germline V lookup: CDR1 MDHEN, CDR2 SYDVKM. The V gene lost 5 bases and the J gene lost 3 bases, with 19 bases spanning the gap. The CDR3 is made up of 17 amino acids. Here the CDR3 reads CASSRRGASLDTGELFF. The CDR3 DNA reads TGTGCCAGCAGTCGGAGGGGGGCTAGTCTCGACACCGGGGAGCTGTTTTTT. Together with reference TRBV28 and TRBJ2-2, the CDR3 gives the full variable domain: DVKVTQSSRYLVKRTGEKVFLECVQDMDHENMFWYRQDPGLGLRLIYFSYDVKMKEKGDIPEGYSVSREKKERFSLILESASTNQTSMYLCASSRRGASLDTGELFFGEGSRLTVL.

The CDR3 nucleotides read TGCGCCAGCAGTAGGGGGGGGGGCACAAACAATGAGCAGTTCTTC. It encodes CASSRGGGTNNEQFF. The rearrangement links TRBV10-2 to TRBJ2-1, with D tentatively TRBD2 (7 bases). This CDR3 spans 15 amino acids. V dropped 5 bases and J dropped 5 bases, with 16 bases sitting between them. Germline values: CDR1 WSHSY, CDR2 SAAADI.

This clonotype has only a few counts. J is TRBJ1-1 and V is TRBV10-2; D is ambiguous. V dropped 0 bases and J dropped 5 bases, with 10 bases sitting between them. CDR1 and CDR2 (germline): WSHSY, SAAADI. The CDR3 is 14 amino acids. The CDR3 nucleotides read TGCGCCAGCAGTGAGTCGATCCGGGGAACTGAAGCTTTCTTT. Translated, it gives CASSESIRGTEAFF.

The rearrangement uses TRBV28 and TRBJ1-2; 9 nucleotides align to TRBD1. This CDR3 has 14 amino acids. Germline V gene lookup returns CDR1 MDHEN and CDR2 SYDVKM. V gave up 8 bases and J gave up 4 bases; unmatched junction bases: 8. The DNA for the CDR3 is TGTGCCAGCCCCCGTACAGGGGGCAGCTATGGCTACACCTTC. Protein: CASPRTGGSYGYTF.

The J gene is TRBJ2-3, the V gene TRBV10-3; 7 nucleotides line up with TRBD1. V dropped 6 bases and J dropped 0; count of bases not matched to a gene: 15. This CDR3 is 18 amino acids long. CDR1 ENHRY and CDR2 SYGVKD come from the germline V gene. CDR3 sequence (DNA): TGTGCCATCAGGTCGGCAGGGTCACAGGGGCTAAGCACAGATACGCAGTATTTT. Protein sequence: CAIRSAGSQGLSTDTQYF.

This clonotype appeared a few times. The chain employs TRBV28 and TRBJ1-1; D not resolved. Germline V gene data show CDR1 as MDHEN and CDR2 as SYDVKM. V lost 3 bases, J lost 1 base, and 9 bases lay in between. This CDR3 contains 14 residues. The CDR3, as DNA: TGTGCCAGCAGTTTGTCGAACGGGAACACTGAAGCTTTCTTT. It yields the protein CASSLSNGNTEAFF.

In its sample, this clonotype was seen a few times. The V call is TRBV20-1, the J call TRBJ2-1; D remains unclear. V dropped 1 base and J dropped 4 bases, with 11 bases sitting between them. There are 14 residues in the CDR3. Germline CDR1 is DFQATT and CDR2 is SNEGSKA (reference sequence). In DNA form, the CDR3 reads TGCAGTGCTAGAGCGGCTTCCTTTTACAATGAGCAGTTCTTC. This sequence encodes CSARAASFYNEQFF.

V and J are TRBV5-1 and TRBJ1-1, with D unresolved. The CDR3 runs 13 residues. The germline V gene encodes CDR1 SGHRS and CDR2 YFSETQ. V was pared by 4 bases and J by 1 base, with 8 bases between. The CDR3 DNA follows: TGCGCCAGCAGCCTTATTGGGAACACTGAAGCTTTCTTT. This gives the protein CASSLIGNTEAFF.

This clonotype turned up a few times. This sequence joins TRBV28 and TRBJ1-2; 7 nucleotides match TRBD1. CDR1 MDHEN and CDR2 SYDVKM come from the germline V gene. J gave up 6 bases and V 5 bases, and 12 bases lay outside the gene matches. This CDR3 has 15 residues. CDR3 region: CASSTDRVSVHGYTF. The CDR3 DNA follows: TGTGCCAGCAGTACTGACAGGGTTTCGGTACATGGCTACACCTTC.

The chain recombines TRBV29-1 with TRBJ1-1; 9 nucleotides align to TRBD1. This CDR3 contains 12 residues. V was pared by 5 bases and J by 4 bases, with 2 bases of the junction left unmatched. Per the germline V gene, CDR1 is SQVTM and CDR2 is ANQGSEA. CDR3 nucleotides: TGCAGCGTTAGGACAGGGGTCACTGAAGCTTTCTTT. Translating gives CSVRTGVTEAFF.

The V and J genes are TRBV2 and TRBJ1-2; TRBD1 is a possible D gene (5 bases). The CDR3 sequence is 14 residues long. The V gene's germline CDR1 is SNHLY and CDR2 FYNNEI. V lost 3 bases to trimming and J lost 3 bases, with 11 bases between them. The DNA for the CDR3 is TGTGCCAGCAGTGATAAGGGGACCGACTATGGCTACACCTTC. It codes for CASSDKGTDYGYTF.

The J gene is TRBJ1-1, the V gene TRBV6-5; maybe TRBD1 (5 bases). The CDR3 consists of 11 residues. Trimming pared 6 bases from V and 4 bases from J, leaving 6 bases between. Per germline, CDR1 MNHEY and CDR2 SVGAGI. The CDR3 loop is CASRTATEAFF. The CDR3 nucleotides are TGTGCCAGCAGGACAGCCACTGAAGCTTTCTTT.

The chain joins TRBV4-1 to TRBJ1-1; 7 bases fit TRBD1. Germline CDR1 reads MGHRA; CDR2 reads YSYEKL. Trimming cost V 3 bases and J 3 bases; bases outside gene matches: 7. The CDR3 length is 15 residues. The CDR3 reads CASSHVQTGDTEAFF. In DNA form, the CDR3 reads TGCGCCAGCAGCCACGTCCAAACAGGGGACACTGAAGCTTTCTTT.

V and J are TRBV6-6 and TRBJ1-1; maybe TRBD1 (6 bases). CDR3 size: 14 residues. V was cut by 5 bases and J by 1 base, with 11 bases left in between. Germline CDR1 and CDR2: MNHNY and SVGAGI (reference sequence). CDR3: CASSTTDRNTEAFF. The CDR3 bases are TGTGCCAGCAGTACCACGGACAGGAACACTGAAGCTTTCTTT.

The chain joins TRBV10-3 to TRBJ2-1; a possible D gene is TRBD2 (6 bases). Looked up from germline, CDR1 is ENHRY and CDR2 is SYGVKD. The CDR3 covers 14 residues. Trimming removed 5 bases at V and 1 base at J, with 9 bases between. The DNA of the CDR3 is TGTGCCATCAGTCGGGGGTTGTCCTACAATGAGCAGTTCTTC. Translation gives CAISRGLSYNEQFF.

The V and J genes are TRBV27 and TRBJ1-4; D gene unclear. With 11 bases removed from V and 6 bases from J, the gap between germline ends came to 16 bases. The CDR3 sequence is 13 residues long. Germline CDR1 reads MNHEY; CDR2 reads SMNVEV (reference sequence). DNA for the CDR3: TGTGCCTCGAAGGACTATGAGGATGAAAAACTGTTTTTT. Its translation is CASKDYEDEKLFF.

The V gene is TRBV7-2, the J gene TRBJ2-7, with D uncertain. This CDR3 has 15 residues. V was pared by 2 bases and J by 3 bases, with 14 bases between. Germline V CDR1 and CDR2: SGHTA, FQGNSA. Written as DNA, the CDR3 is TGTGCCAGCAGCTTATACGTTGGACGGCTCTACGAGCAGTACTTC. Translating it yields CASSLYVGRLYEQYF.

V usage is TRBV7-9 and J usage is TRBJ2-1, with D perhaps given as TRBD1 or TRBD2 (6 bases each). Trimming took off 4 bases at V and 0 bases at J, with 19 bases between the two ends. The CDR3 contains 18 residues. Germline V lookup: CDR1 SEHNR, CDR2 FQNEAQ (reference sequence). This chain's CDR3 is CASSSGRGGKSSYNEQFF. DNA of the CDR3: TGTGCCAGCAGCTCCGGTCGAGGGGGGAAGAGCTCCTACAATGAGCAGTTCTTC.

The rearrangement uses TRBV9 and TRBJ2-7, with a tentative D call TRBD2 (6 bases). The V gene's germline CDR1 is SGDLS and CDR2 YYNGEE. V shed 2 bases and J shed 0 bases, with 6 bases lying between them. The CDR3 is made up of 13 amino acids. CDR3 loop: CASSVGGSYEQYF. CDR3 bases: TGTGCCAGCAGCGTCGGGGGCTCCTACGAGCAGTACTTC. The entire variable domain, with the rest obtained from reference TRBV9 and TRBJ2-7, is as follows: DSGVTQTPKHLITATGQRVTLRCSPRSGDLSVYWYQQSLDQGLQFLIQYYNGEERAKGNILERFSAQQFPDLHSELNLSSLELGDSALYFCASSVGGSYEQYFGPGTRLTVT.

The CDR3 bases are TGTGCCAGCAGCGTAGGAGTTGGGGACTTAGGTAACTTTCAGTACTTC. Translating it yields CASSVGVGDLGNFQYF. The chain employs TRBV9 and TRBJ2-4, with D perhaps matching TRBD2 (6 bases). The CDR3 extends over 16 amino acids. CDR1 is SGDLS, CDR2 YYNGEE, per germline. V lost 0 bases, J lost 11 bases, and 21 bases lay in between.

This sequence joins TRBV6-4 and TRBJ2-1, with D perhaps given as TRBD1 or TRBD2 (5 bases each). The CDR3 length is 12 residues. Trimming pared 2 bases from V and 10 bases from J, leaving 9 bases between. The germline V gene has CDR1 MRHNA and CDR2 SNTAGT. CDR3 DNA: TGTGCCAGCAGTGACACGGGGCTAGAGCAGTTCTTC. Its protein product is CASSDTGLEQFF.

This clonotype was detected a few times. The rearrangement joins TRBV28 to TRBJ2-7; 9 bases align to TRBD1. CDR1 is MDHEN, CDR2 SYDVKM, per germline. The length of the CDR3 is 14 residues. Germline trimming cut 5 bases from V and 7 bases from J; bases unmatched to any gene: 9. CDR3 residues: CASSLPGQGSEQYF. CDR3 coding DNA: TGTGCCAGCAGTCTGCCGGGACAGGGATCGGAGCAGTACTTC.

The sample holds a few counts of this clonotype. CDR3 nucleotides: TGCAGCGTTGCCGGGACGGCGGATCAGCCCCAGCATTTT. Its translation is CSVAGTADQPQHF. The rearrangement links TRBV29-1 to TRBJ1-5; weak D call: TRBD1 (5 bases). Looked up from germline, CDR1 is SQVTM and CDR2 is ANQGSEA. The CDR3 contains 13 residues. Trimming pared 4 bases from V and 5 bases from J, leaving 12 bases between.

The rearrangement links TRBV7-6 to TRBJ2-3; D is possibly TRBD1 (6 bases). The V gene's germline CDR1 is SGHVS and CDR2 FNYEAQ. V dropped 1 base and J dropped 2 bases, with 13 bases sitting between them. CDR3 size: 16 residues. The CDR3, as DNA: TGTGCCAGCAGCTTAGGAGGAAGGGGGTTCACAGATACGCAGTATTTT. Encoded protein: CASSLGGRGFTDTQYF.

The V call is TRBV29-1, the J call TRBJ2-1; a weak D match, TRBD1 (9 bases). The CDR3 consists of 14 residues. Germline V gene sequence: CDR1 SQVTM, CDR2 ANQGSEA. V lost 7 bases, J lost 6 bases, and 19 bases lay in between. DNA of the CDR3: TGCAGCGCCGGGGGGGGACAGGGCGCCAATGAGCAGTTCTTC. Amino acids: CSAGGGQGANEQFF.

The rearrangement joins TRBV5-1 to TRBJ2-1; TRBD1 aligns across 9 bases. Trimming took 4 bases from V and 10 from J; bases not matched to a gene: 15. Per germline, CDR1 SGHRS and CDR2 YFSETQ. The CDR3 runs 16 residues. The CDR3 bases are TGCGCCAGCAGCCGAGAGGGACAGGGTCTCCCGGTAGAGCAGTTCTTC. Amino acids: CASSREGQGLPVEQFF.

This clonotype was detected only a few times. The rearrangement uses TRBV28 and TRBJ1-1; D remains unclear. Germline CDR1 is MDHEN and CDR2 is SYDVKM. The CDR3 is 13 residues long. With 4 bases removed from V and 7 bases from J, the gap between germline ends came to 13 bases. The CDR3 sequence is CASSSAGWGEAFF. In nucleotides, the CDR3 is TGTGCCAGCAGTTCAGCGGGCTGGGGTGAAGCTTTCTTT.

The chain recombines TRBV7-9 with TRBJ2-5, with 8 bases that match TRBD1. The CDR3 sequence is 16 residues long. The germline CDR1 and CDR2 sequences are SEHNR and FQNEAQ (reference sequence). V shed 4 bases and J 2 bases; nucleotides not matched to a gene: 9. CDR3: CASSYGTGTGQETQYF. The CDR3 nucleotides are TGTGCCAGCAGCTATGGAACCGGGACAGGTCAAGAGACCCAGTACTTC.